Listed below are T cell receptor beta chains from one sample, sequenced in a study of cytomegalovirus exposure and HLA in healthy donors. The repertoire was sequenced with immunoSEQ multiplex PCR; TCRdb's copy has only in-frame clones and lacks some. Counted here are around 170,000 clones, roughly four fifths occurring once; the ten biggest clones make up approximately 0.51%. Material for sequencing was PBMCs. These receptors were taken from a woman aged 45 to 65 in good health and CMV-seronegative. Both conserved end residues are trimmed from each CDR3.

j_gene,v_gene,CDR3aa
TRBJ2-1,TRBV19,ASSTRQGAFYNEQF
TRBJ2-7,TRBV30,AWSWGQGGNEQY
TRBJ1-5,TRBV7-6,ASSPTGGNQPQH
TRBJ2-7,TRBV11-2,ASSIYRGVYEQY
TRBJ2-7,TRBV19,ASSANRELEQY
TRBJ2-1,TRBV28,AALGLAGGTYNEQF
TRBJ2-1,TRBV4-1,ASSQDGTASYNEQF
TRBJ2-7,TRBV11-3,ASSKRSAGENYEQY
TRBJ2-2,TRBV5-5,ARTYRERTGELF
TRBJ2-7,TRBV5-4,ASSRGQRTYEQY
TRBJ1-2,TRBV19,ASSPRTGVPRYT
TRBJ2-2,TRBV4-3,ASRKQGRSSNTGELF
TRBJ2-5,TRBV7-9,ASSRGVAWETQY
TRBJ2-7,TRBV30,AWSLAGGSSYEQY
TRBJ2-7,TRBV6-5,ASSRSVSYEQY
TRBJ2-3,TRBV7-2,ASRARQGATDTQY
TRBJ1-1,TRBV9,ASSVAVGDTEAF
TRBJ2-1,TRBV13,ASSSLAGGPGNEQF
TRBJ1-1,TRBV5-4,ASSLDPGLGANTEAF
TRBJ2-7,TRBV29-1,SGDRTYEQY
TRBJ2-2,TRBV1,TSSAHPLSGGGTGELF
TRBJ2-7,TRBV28,ASSHQRTLNGEQY
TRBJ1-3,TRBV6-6,ASSYGSGGNTIY
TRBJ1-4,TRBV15,ATSRTDRGNEKLF
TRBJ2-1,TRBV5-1,ASSRDYYNEQF
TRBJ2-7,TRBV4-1,ASSPNSGSYEQY
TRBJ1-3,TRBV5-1,ASSLELTGNTIY
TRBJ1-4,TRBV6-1,ATQKTVNEKLF
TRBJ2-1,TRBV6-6,ASSRQPTYNEQF
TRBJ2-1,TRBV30,AWSNQGYHEQF
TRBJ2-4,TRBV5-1,ASSFLAGEENIQY
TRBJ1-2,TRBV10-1,ASSEPKQGFVYGYT
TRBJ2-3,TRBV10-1,ASSELVERGGPQY
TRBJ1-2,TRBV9,ASSTHRDILSNYGYT
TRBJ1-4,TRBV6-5,ASSYGRSPNEKLF
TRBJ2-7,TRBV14,ASSHLRDSSTEEQY
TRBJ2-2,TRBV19,ASSPERLANTGELF
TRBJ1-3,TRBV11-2,ASSLFPVSGNTIY
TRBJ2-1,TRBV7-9,ASRPPRTRGNEQF
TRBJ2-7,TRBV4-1,ASSQRNYGRGLTYEQY
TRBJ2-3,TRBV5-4,ASEGTSGITDTQY
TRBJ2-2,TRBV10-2,ASRTPGGNTGELF
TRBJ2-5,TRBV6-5,ASRGTVEETQY
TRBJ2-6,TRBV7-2,ASSSRGTSGANVLT
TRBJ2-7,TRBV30,AWSTGGFYEQY
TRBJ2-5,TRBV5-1,ASSFQGLQETQY
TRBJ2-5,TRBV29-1,SGLAGGNFGETQY
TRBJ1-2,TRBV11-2,ASSSHTIDRNYGYT
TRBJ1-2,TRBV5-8,ASRGFGVLYGYT
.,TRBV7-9,ASSLQSDTYEQY
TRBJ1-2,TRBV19,ASSSSGRNGYT